This T cell receptor (beta chain) was recorded in a study of blood T cell repertoires in COVID-19. Study overall: The origin of the acute and convalescent COVID-19 samples was the United States, Italy and Spain.

In the original processing: Reference gene primer amplification gave estimated nucleated cell counts. The data were produced by immunoSEQ multiplex PCR, yet TCRdb's version contains in-frame clones alone and is incomplete. V, J and clone size are those of that table, while D and trimming were read from the DNA. The sample comprises about 170,000 clones, around 87% of which are singletons, and 3.7% rests with the top ten. V lost 3 bases, J lost 4 bases, and 10 bases lay in between. Germline CDR1 and CDR2: SNHLY and FYNNEI. The CDR3 sequence is 14 residues long. The sequenced sample was peripheral blood. The chain recombines TRBV2 with TRBJ1-5; TRBD1 might be the D (6 bases). This sequence originates from a man between 18 and 29 years old with active or convalescent COVID-19. CDR3 nucleotides: TGTGCCAGCAGTGACAGGGGTGGAAATCAGCCCCAGCATTTT. This sequence encodes CASSDRGGNQPQHF.